Ten or more counts support the clone carrying this T cell receptor (beta chain). cDNA was made from 500 ng RNA using alpha and beta constant primers. Alpha and beta chain libraries were made separately by chain-specific third strand synthesis with multiplexing indices. TCRdb re-called the 5' RACE reads through MiXCR, storing one row per CDR3 protein. The table includes some 11,000 distinct CDR3 sequences, around a tenth detected once. Whole blood was used without fractionation, so all unsorted peripheral T cells were included. This entry is derived from a study of HIV-infected patients and healthy controls. The CDR3 sequence is 14 residues long. Germline loops: CDR1 SGHAT, CDR2 FQNNGV. The ends lost 3 bases at V and 3 bases at J; junction bases unmatched: 0.

The clonotype comes from an adult with HIV infection. The donor label of this sample is uncertain. Specimen: blood, collected before antiretroviral therapy. The chain joins TRBV11-2 to TRBJ2-5; 11 bases map to TRBD2. CDR3 residues: CASSFSGREETQYF. CDR3 bases: TGTGCCAGCAGCTTTAGCGGGAGGGAAGAGACCCAGTACTTC. The full variable domain, completed using reference TRBV11-2 and TRBJ2-5, is EAGVAQSPRYKIIEKRQSVAFWCNPISGHATLYWYQQILGQGPKLLIQFQNNGVVDDSQLPKDRFSAERLKGVDSTLKIQPAKLEDSAVYLCASSFSGREETQYFGPGTRLLVL.